This T cell receptor beta chain emerged from a study of CD8 T cells in ankylosing spondylitis listed by TCRdb under 2017. Study-level background: To find TCR variants linked to disease, the study profiled T cell receptor beta repertoires in ankylosing spondylitis patients and healthy donors. The full study cohort comprised about 25 ankylosing spondylitis patients and roughly 100 healthy donors. Peripheral blood was sampled, and synovial fluid was also collected from ankylosing spondylitis patients.

Trimming costs V 1 base and J 2 bases, and their ends lie 12 bases apart. The CDR1 and CDR2 encoded by the germline V gene are SQVTM and ANQGSEA. The CDR3 runs 14 residues from the cysteine to the phenylalanine. CDR3 DNA only is kept here, 42 bases in frame from base 1. General findings and caveats noted by the study authors: Blood from ankylosing spondylitis patients appeared to be characterized by a TCR beta motif made up of several highly homologous amino acid variants. Some motif variants were previously reported in synovial fluid and blood of reactive arthritis patients, suggesting common disease-initiation mechanisms. The disease-linked clones were reported as significantly enriched in matched synovial fluid samples from ankylosing spondylitis patients. The disease-linked clones showed a CD8+ phenotype and occurred at relatively low frequencies in peripheral blood.

As for this clonotype: There is no known antigen for this receptor. Base qualities are not at hand, and no much larger clone is one base apart.

This sample was sequenced with an Illumina HiSeq 2500. TCR beta libraries were prepared by quantitative 5'-RACE with molecular barcodes. In the original analysis: A new computational method based on a probabilistic model of VDJ rearrangement was used to identify disease-linked TCR variants. The public reads were reanalyzed by TCRdb: fastp trimming at Q25, MiXCR alignment, in-frame beta chains only. When rows share a CDR3 protein, they turn into one entry using the most common DNA and genes. These V and J calls are TCRdb output, not the study's own analysis. The sample yields under 250,000 distinct CDR3 sequences; 10% were counted once. The top ten constitute 2.6% of the sample.

This receptor was obtained from a male donor with ankylosing spondylitis or in good health (not recorded which). The sequencing input was blood, either unsorted or a sorted T cell fraction (not recorded which). Recombination linked TRBV29-1 to TRBJ2-7; the D gene assignment is ambiguous. In nucleotides, the sequence is TGCAGCGTTGAAGTGAGCCCTAGAGCCTACGAGCAGTACTTC. This yields the protein CSVEVSPRAYEQYF.